Each of the 28 T cell receptor beta chains below was sequenced from the same sample in a study of blood T cell repertoires in COVID-19. Sequenced by immunoSEQ multiplex PCR; TCRdb stores in-frame clones only, minus some. This table has roughly 25,000 clones, about 72% appearing once. Sequenced input: peripheral blood. These receptor sequences come from an elderly woman with acute or convalescent COVID-19.

This clone was counted only a few times. The chain has TRBV2 and TRBJ1-6; D gene ambiguous. The CDR3 totals 16 residues. Trimming cost V 2 bases and J 4 bases, with 12 bases left between them. Germline assignment: CDR1 SNHLY and CDR2 FYNNEI. CDR3 nucleotides: TGTGCCAGCAGTGAAACGACTTCACTATATAATTCACCCCTCCACTTT. This translates into CASSETTSLYNSPLHF.

This clone was counted a few times. This chain joins TRBV2 and TRBJ1-2, with D maybe TRBD1 (5 bases). Germline loops: CDR1 SNHLY, CDR2 FYNNEI. The CDR3 length is 11 residues. DNA for the CDR3: TGTGCTCTCTCGGGGGGTGGTGGCTACACCTTC. Translation: CALSGGGGYTF. The full variable domain, rest sourced from reference TRBV2 and TRBJ1-2, is EPEVTQTPSHQVTQMGQEVILRCVPISNHLYFYWYRQILGQKVEFLVSFYNNEISEKSEIFDDQFSVERPDGSNFTLKIRSTKLEDSAMYFCALSGGGGYTFGSGTRLTVV.

Here the CDR3 reads CAISPGLAGKGGADTQYF. The CDR3 DNA sequence: TGTGCCATCAGTCCCGGACTAGCGGGGAAGGGGGGCGCAGATACGCAGTATTTT. The chain joins TRBV10-3 to TRBJ2-3, with 12 bases lining up with TRBD2. The V gene's germline CDR1 is ENHRY and CDR2 SYGVKD. The CDR3 contains 18 residues. Germline trimming cut 5 bases from V and 4 bases from J; bases unmatched to any gene: 13.

This clone came up a few times. The genes are TRBV10-1 and TRBJ1-1; perhaps TRBD1 as D (6 bases). V was cut by 3 bases and J by 1 base, with 6 bases left in between. Germline V gene data show CDR1 as WNHNN and CDR2 as SYGVQD (reference sequence). The CDR3 loop spans 13 amino acids. In DNA, the CDR3 is TGCGCCAGCAGTGACAGGGGGAACACTGAAGCTTTCTTT. This encodes CASSDRGNTEAFF.

DNA of the CDR3: TGTGCCAGCAGCTTATCCAGGGTACAGAATGAGCAGTTCTTC. This translates into CASSLSRVQNEQFF. The chain couples TRBV11-1 to TRBJ2-1, with D possibly being TRBD1 (5 bases). This CDR3 comprises 14 residues. Per germline, CDR1 SGHAT and CDR2 FQDESV (reference sequence). Trimming removed 2 bases from V and 7 bases from J, with 12 bases in between.

This clone appeared a few times. The chain recombines TRBV9 with TRBJ2-7; a weak D match, TRBD1 (6 bases). Germline V gene lookup returns CDR1 SGDLS and CDR2 YYNGEE. The V end was cut by 0 bases, the J end by 7 bases, with 14 bases between. The CDR3 spans 14 residues. The CDR3 loop is CASSVDLGAVEQYF. The DNA for the CDR3 is TGTGCCAGCAGCGTAGACCTGGGGGCCGTAGAGCAGTACTTC.

The genes are TRBV12-3 or TRBV12-4 and TRBJ2-7; D is uncertain. V was shortened by 0 bases and J by 9 bases, with 12 bases between the two germline ends. The CDR3 length is 13 residues. The CDR3 sequence is CASSLARIERQYF. In DNA form, the CDR3 reads TGTGCCAGCAGTTTAGCGCGGATAGAGCGGCAGTACTTC.

This chain connects TRBV3-1 (or the pseudogene TRBV3-2) to TRBJ2-7, with D possibly being TRBD2 (5 bases). The V end was cut by 6 bases, the J end by 0 bases, with 12 bases between. The length of the CDR3 is 14 residues. The germline V gene has CDR1 LGHDT and CDR2 YNNKEL (reference sequence). The CDR3 sequence: CASSQRFNSYEQYF. The DNA of the CDR3 is TGTGCCAGCAGTCAGCGGTTCAACTCCTACGAGCAGTACTTC.

This clone was picked up one time. The chain couples TRBV19 to TRBJ2-2, with a weak D call TRBD1 (6 bases). CDR3 length equals 15 residues. CDR1 is LNHDA and CDR2 is SQIVND in the germline V gene (reference sequence). V lost 4 bases, J lost 6 bases, and 15 bases lay in between. Here the CDR3 DNA reads TGTGCCAGTAGTAACCCGGGACAAGTCGCCGGGGAGCTGTTTTTT. This translates into CASSNPGQVAGELFF. Full variable domain (outside the CDR3, taken from reference TRBV19 and TRBJ2-2): DGGITQSPKYLFRKEGQNVTLSCEQNLNHDAMYWYRQDPGQGLRLIYYSQIVNDFQKGDIAEGYSVSREKKESFPLTVTSAQKNPTAFYLCASSNPGQVAGELFFGEGSRLTVL.

J is TRBJ2-1 and V is TRBV7-2; no firm D call. The germline CDR1 and CDR2 sequences are SGHTA and FQGNSA. The CDR3 runs 13 residues. V was pared by 4 bases and J by 7 bases, with 11 bases between. CDR3 nucleotides: TGTGCCAGCAGCTCCTACCGAGAAAATGAGCAGTTCTTC. The encoded protein is CASSSYRENEQFF.

The chain joins TRBV5-1 to TRBJ2-7, with a tentative D call TRBD1 (6 bases). The CDR3 loop spans 14 amino acids. V dropped 4 bases and J dropped 2 bases, with 13 bases sitting between them. Looked up from germline, CDR1 is SGHRS and CDR2 is YFSETQ. CDR3 sequence: CASSPGVEPYEQYF. DNA of the CDR3: TGCGCCAGCAGCCCAGGGGTTGAACCCTACGAGCAGTACTTC.

This clone occurred once. The rearrangement joins TRBV6-2 or TRBV6-3 to TRBJ2-7; D gene unclear. Germline V gene lookup returns CDR1 MNHEY and CDR2 SVGEGT. This CDR3 has 12 amino acids. V gave up 6 bases and J gave up 5 bases, with 11 bases separating them. The CDR3 nucleotides read TGTGCCAGCAGCCACTTTCGGGACGAGCAGTACTTC. This sequence encodes CASSHFRDEQYF.

The chain joins TRBV4-1 to TRBJ2-4; 13 positions match TRBD2. The CDR3 has 17 residues. Germline CDR1 and CDR2: MGHRA and YSYEKL. Unmatched junction bases numbered 6, after V lost 1 base and J lost 6 bases. The CDR3 here is CASSQGGTSGKRNIQYF. CDR3 nucleotides: TGCGCCAGCAGCCAAGGGGGGACTAGCGGGAAACGAAACATTCAGTACTTC.

The chain joins TRBV6-5 to TRBJ1-1; D is possibly TRBD1 (5 bases). Germline V gives CDR1 MNHEY, CDR2 SVGAGI. CDR3 length: 13 residues. The V end was cut by 6 bases, the J end by 4 bases, with 12 bases between. In DNA form, the CDR3 reads TGTGCCAGCAGGGGGCGCACGGGCACTGAAGCTTTCTTT. Translation gives CASRGRTGTEAFF.

The rearrangement uses TRBV5-5 and TRBJ2-7; 10 bases match TRBD2. CDR1 is SGHKS and CDR2 is YYEKEE in the germline V gene (reference sequence). The V and J ends lost 4 bases and 5 bases, in that order; junction bases with no gene match: 9. This CDR3 contains 15 residues. CDR3 bases: TGTGCCAGCAGCCCGAGGGCTAGCGGGAGCCACGAGCAGTACTTC. Protein sequence: CASSPRASGSHEQYF.

The chain has TRBV30 and TRBJ1-4, with 8 nucleotides matching TRBD1. The CDR3 loop spans 14 amino acids. V trimming: 1 base; J trimming: 7 bases; junction bases outside the gene matches: 5. Germline V lookup: CDR1 GTSNPN, CDR2 SVGIG (reference sequence). The CDR3: CAWSAGQDLEKLFF. CDR3 nucleotide sequence: TGTGCCTGGAGTGCGGGACAGGATCTTGAAAAACTGTTTTTT.

The gene calls are TRBV30 and TRBJ1-2; tentatively, D is TRBD1 (5 bases). This CDR3 is 18 amino acids long. The V gene's germline CDR1 is GTSNPN and CDR2 SVGIG (reference sequence). Trimming left V 1 base short and J 6 bases short, with 27 bases between. CDR3 loop: CAWSGLGGDDIPINGYTF. CDR3 bases: TGTGCCTGGAGTGGACTGGGGGGAGATGACATACCCATCAATGGCTACACCTTC. The variable domain in full, completed from reference TRBV30 and TRBJ1-2, reads SQTIHQWPATLVQPVGSPLSLECTVEGTSNPNLYWYRQAAGRGLQLLFYSVGIGQISSEVPQNLSASRPQDRQFILSSKKLLLSDSGFYLCAWSGLGGDDIPINGYTFGSGTRLTVV.

This sequence joins TRBV6-5 and TRBJ2-7, with D tentatively TRBD2 (7 bases). The CDR3 totals 14 residues. The ends were cut back, 8 bases at V and 6 bases at J, with 20 bases in the middle. Germline V gene lookup returns CDR1 MNHEY and CDR2 SVGAGI. DNA of the CDR3: TGTGCCAGCCATCAGGGAGGGGGAATTGGCGAGCAGTACTTC. Translation gives CASHQGGGIGEQYF.

This chain joins TRBV6-2 or TRBV6-3 and TRBJ2-7; 12 bases match TRBD2. Per germline, CDR1 MNHEY and CDR2 SVGEGT. This CDR3 spans 15 amino acids. The V segment lost 6 bases and the J segment 6 bases; nucleotides outside the gene matches: 9. The CDR3 nucleotides are TGTGCCAGCAGCCCCCGACTAGCGGGGGTTAGCGAGCAGTACTTC. This gives the protein CASSPRLAGVSEQYF.

The chain employs TRBV20-1 and TRBJ1-1; D is unresolved. CDR3 length: 11 residues. CDR1 is DFQATT, CDR2 SNEGSKA, per germline (reference sequence). V was shortened by 3 bases and J by 10 bases, with 12 bases between the two germline ends. The DNA of the CDR3 is TGCAGTGCTAGTAGTTCCGCCGGAGCTTTCTTT. Residues: CSASSSAGAFF.

This chain links TRBV7-3 with TRBJ2-1, with a possible D match to TRBD2 (6 bases). The CDR3 has 13 residues. The V and J ends lost 3 bases and 6 bases respectively, with 9 bases between them. From germline, CDR1 is SGHTA and CDR2 FQGTGA. The CDR3 here is CASSFSGVNEQFF. CDR3 sequence (DNA): TGTGCCAGCAGCTTTTCGGGGGTCAATGAGCAGTTCTTC.

With regard to this clone: Germline and junction disagree at one end, which may indicate a read error. The CDR3 protein is CASSKTSGGGRETQYF. Here the CDR3 DNA reads TGTGCTAGCAGCAAGACTAGCGGAGGAGGAAGGGAGACCCAGTACTTC. J is TRBJ2-5 and V is TRBV7-7; TRBD2 aligns across 9 bases. Per germline, CDR1 SSHAT and CDR2 FNYEAQ (reference sequence). The CDR3 has 16 residues. The full variable domain, its missing parts supplied by reference TRBV7-7 and TRBJ2-5, is GAGVSQSPRYKVTKRGQDVTLRCDPISSHATLYWYQQALGQGPEFLTYFNYEAQPDKSGLPSDRFSAERPEGSISTLTIQRTEQRDSAMYRCASSKTSGGGRETQYFGPGTRLLVL.

The chain links TRBV4-3 to TRBJ2-7, with D maybe TRBD2 (6 bases). V dropped 0 bases and J dropped 3 bases, with 12 bases sitting between them. Germline-derived CDR1 and CDR2 are LGHNA and YSLEER. CDR3 length: 15 amino acids. The CDR3 reads CASSQEAGRYYEQYF. Written as DNA, the CDR3 is TGCGCCAGCAGCCAAGAGGCGGGACGTTACTACGAGCAGTACTTC.

This clone was seen a few times. The chain carries TRBV12-5 and TRBJ1-1, with D possibly matching TRBD1 (6 bases). V lost 6 bases and J 3 bases, leaving 26 bases between the germline ends. The CDR3 has 18 amino acids. CDR1 is LGHNT, CDR2 FRNRAP, per germline. The CDR3, as DNA: TGTGCTAGTGGCCTGTCCAGGGGATTCAGCATTCGGGACACTGAAGCTTTCTTT. It translates to CASGLSRGFSIRDTEAFF.

The V and J genes are TRBV5-1 and TRBJ1-6, with D possibly matching TRBD1 (6 bases). CDR1 is SGHRS, CDR2 YFSETQ, per germline. The length of the CDR3 is 15 residues. V shed 3 bases and J shed 2 bases, with 9 bases lying between them. CDR3 sequence reads: CASSSTGPYNSPLHF. CDR3 bases: TGCGCCAGCAGCTCGACAGGTCCCTATAATTCACCCCTCCACTTT.

V gene TRBV29-1 combines with J gene TRBJ2-1; TRBD2 aligns across 11 bases. V shed 7 bases and J 5 bases; nucleotides not matched to a gene: 10. CDR1 SQVTM and CDR2 ANQGSEA come from the germline V gene. The length of the CDR3 is 15 residues. The CDR3 is CSAVSGGAFDNEQFF. As DNA, the CDR3 is TGCAGCGCGGTTAGCGGGGGGGCCTTTGACAATGAGCAGTTCTTC.

The chain has TRBV19 and TRBJ1-5, with 9 bases fitting TRBD1. Germline V gene sequence: CDR1 LNHDA, CDR2 SQIVND (reference sequence). The CDR3 consists of 15 residues. J lost 6 bases, V lost 7 bases, and 10 bases had no gene match. CDR3 in amino acids: CASTIGQGMAQPQHF. CDR3 sequence (DNA): TGTGCCAGTACAATCGGACAGGGGATGGCTCAGCCCCAGCATTTT.

The V and J genes are TRBV3-1 (or the pseudogene TRBV3-2) and TRBJ1-1, with 9 positions matching TRBD1. CDR1 LGHDT and CDR2 YNNKEL come from the germline V gene (reference sequence). J was trimmed by 7 bases and V by 6 bases; bases with no gene match: 6. This CDR3 contains 13 residues. In nucleotides, the CDR3 is TGTGCCAGCAGGTCCGGGACAGGGATTGAAGCTTTCTTT. Translated: CASRSGTGIEAFF.